A selection of T cell receptor beta chains follows, all from one sample in a study of T cell responses to AZD1222 COVID-19 vaccine. Libraries were prepared by immunoSEQ multiplex PCR; TCRdb keeps only in-frame clonotypes and omits some of them. The table has 100,000 or so clones, 70% to 90% seen once. The input for sequencing was peripheral blood, taken on day 0 of AZD1222 vaccination. The receptors derive from an adult in good health. Each CDR3 is given with its conserved first and last residue. D genes are given only for firm matches. Size values are once, few and many counts, or a class for expanded clones, and some rows have none.

v_gene: TRBV7-9
j_gene: TRBJ1-6
d_gene: .
abundance: .
CDR3nt: TGTGCCAGCAGCTTAACAGGGCAATCACCCCTCCACTTT
CDR3aa: CASSLTGQSPLHF

v_gene: TRBV28
j_gene: TRBJ1-5
d_gene: .
abundance: .
CDR3nt: TGTGCCAGCAGTTTTTCAGGGAGAAGCAATCAGCCCCAGCATTTT
CDR3aa: CASSFSGRSNQPQHF

v_gene: TRBV28
j_gene: TRBJ2-7
d_gene: .
abundance: .
CDR3nt: TGTGCCAGCACTCCTATGATGGGCTCCTACGAGCAGTACTTC
CDR3aa: CASTPMMGSYEQYF

v_gene: TRBV7-9
j_gene: TRBJ1-2
d_gene: .
abundance: .
CDR3nt: TGTGCCAGCAGCCCCTGGCGAGGGGATCTGTATGGCTACACCTTC
CDR3aa: CASSPWRGDLYGYTF

v_gene: TRBV2
j_gene: TRBJ1-3
d_gene: TRBD1
abundance: .
CDR3nt: TGTGCCAGCAGCCAGTCCCAGACAGGGTGGGTGGACACCATATATTTT
CDR3aa: CASSQSQTGWVDTIYF

v_gene: TRBV28
j_gene: TRBJ1-2
d_gene: .
abundance: .
CDR3nt: TGTGCCAGCAGTTTCCGGGACCGTGTGACTGGCTACACCTTC
CDR3aa: CASSFRDRVTGYTF

v_gene: TRBV28
j_gene: TRBJ1-5
d_gene: TRBD1
abundance: .
CDR3nt: TGTGCCAGCAGAACAAGAGGGGGCAGCAATCAGCCCCAGCATTTT
CDR3aa: CASRTRGGSNQPQHF

v_gene: TRBV5-1
j_gene: TRBJ2-1
d_gene: TRBD2
abundance: .
CDR3nt: TGCGCCAGCAGCTTGACTAGCGGGAGTTCCTACAATGAGCAGTTCTTC
CDR3aa: CASSLTSGSSYNEQFF

v_gene: TRBV28
j_gene: TRBJ2-7
d_gene: .
abundance: .
CDR3nt: TGTGCCAGCGGAAGGAGGGCGACCTACGAGCAGTACTTC
CDR3aa: CASGRRATYEQYF

v_gene: TRBV4-1
j_gene: TRBJ2-7
d_gene: TRBD2
abundance: .
CDR3nt: TGCGCCAGCAGCCGAGTAAGGACGACTAGCGGCTACGAGCAGTACTTC
CDR3aa: CASSRVRTTSGYEQYF

v_gene: TRBV2
j_gene: TRBJ1-6
d_gene: TRBD1
abundance: .
CDR3nt: TGTGCCAGCAAAGACAGGGTCGGCTCCTATAATTCACCCCTCCACTTT
CDR3aa: CASKDRVGSYNSPLHF

v_gene: TRBV5-5
j_gene: TRBJ1-1
d_gene: .
abundance: .
CDR3nt: TGTGCCAGCAGCGTCTTCATTTTGAACACTGAAGCTTTCTTT
CDR3aa: CASSVFILNTEAFF

v_gene: TRBV19
j_gene: TRBJ1-1
d_gene: .
abundance: .
CDR3nt: TGTGCCAGTAACGAAAATCTGGACGCCTATGAAGCTTTCTTT
CDR3aa: CASNENLDAYEAFF

v_gene: TRBV3-1/TRBV3-2
j_gene: TRBJ2-2
d_gene: TRBD2
abundance: .
CDR3nt: TGTGCCAGCAGCCCTCAGCCTAGCGGGAGTAGTATGGCCGGGGAGCTGTTTTTT
CDR3aa: CASSPQPSGSSMAGELFF

v_gene: TRBV2
j_gene: TRBJ2-1
d_gene: TRBD2
abundance: .
CDR3nt: TGTGCCAGCAGTGAGACTAGCGGGAGAGTATATGAGCAGTTCTTC
CDR3aa: CASSETSGRVYEQFF

v_gene: TRBV24-1
j_gene: TRBJ2-7
d_gene: TRBD1
abundance: .
CDR3nt: TGTGCCACCAGTGCCTCATTTACAGGGGCCTGTACGTACTTC
CDR3aa: CATSASFTGACTYF

v_gene: TRBV18
j_gene: TRBJ1-1
d_gene: TRBD1
abundance: .
CDR3nt: TGTGCCAGCTCACCAAACCGGGACAGTGAAGCTTTCTTT
CDR3aa: CASSPNRDSEAFF

v_gene: TRBV5-1
j_gene: TRBJ2-2
d_gene: .
abundance: .
CDR3nt: TGCGCCAGCAGCGAGGGAGTGGTGGCCGGGGAGCTGTTTTTT
CDR3aa: CASSEGVVAGELFF

v_gene: TRBV28
j_gene: TRBJ1-2
d_gene: .
abundance: .
CDR3nt: TGTGCCAGCAGTAACGACCCCAGGGTAGCTAACTATGGCTACACCTTC
CDR3aa: CASSNDPRVANYGYTF

v_gene: TRBV7-9
j_gene: TRBJ2-7
d_gene: .
abundance: .
CDR3nt: TGTGCCAGCAGCTTAGGAGATAGGGAGCTGGGCGAGCAGTACTTC
CDR3aa: CASSLGDRELGEQYF

v_gene: TRBV7-9
j_gene: TRBJ2-7
d_gene: .
abundance: .
CDR3nt: TGTGCCAGCAGCTTAGACGGCAGGGTGACGGGCGAGCAGTACTTC
CDR3aa: CASSLDGRVTGEQYF

v_gene: TRBV12-3/TRBV12-4
j_gene: TRBJ2-7
d_gene: .
abundance: .
CDR3nt: TGTGCCAGCAGTTTCGGCGGGGTGGGGGAGCAGTACTTC
CDR3aa: CASSFGGVGEQYF

v_gene: TRBV3-1/TRBV3-2
j_gene: TRBJ2-2
d_gene: .
abundance: .
CDR3nt: TGTGCCAGCAGCCTAAGGGGGTCGGGAGTCCCCAACACCGGGGAGCTGTTTTTT
CDR3aa: CASSLRGSGVPNTGELFF

v_gene: TRBV29-1
j_gene: TRBJ2-3
d_gene: TRBD2
abundance: .
CDR3nt: TGCAGCGCTCCTAGCGGGAGCGTGGACGATACGCAGTATTTT
CDR3aa: CSAPSGSVDDTQYF

v_gene: TRBV7-2
j_gene: TRBJ2-5
d_gene: .
abundance: .
CDR3nt: TGTGCCAGCAGCTCTCAACGACTAGTGGGAGCCGGGGAGACCCAGTACTTC
CDR3aa: CASSSQRLVGAGETQYF

v_gene: TRBV4-1
j_gene: TRBJ1-3
d_gene: .
abundance: .
CDR3nt: TGCGCCAGCAGCCAAGGGCCCTCTGGAAACACCATATATTTT
CDR3aa: CASSQGPSGNTIYF

v_gene: TRBV4-1
j_gene: TRBJ2-7
d_gene: TRBD2
abundance: .
CDR3nt: TGCGCCAGCAGCCTGCGGGAGGGAGGTGACGAGCAGTACTTC
CDR3aa: CASSLREGGDEQYF

v_gene: TRBV19
j_gene: TRBJ2-7
d_gene: TRBD2
abundance: .
CDR3nt: TGTGCCAGTAGTATAGGAGGGACTAGCGGGATTTACGAGCAGTACTTC
CDR3aa: CASSIGGTSGIYEQYF

v_gene: TRBV9
j_gene: TRBJ2-3
d_gene: .
abundance: .
CDR3nt: TGTGCCAGCAGCCCGCGATCCCCCGGTAGCACAGATACGCAGTATTTT
CDR3aa: CASSPRSPGSTDTQYF

v_gene: TRBV19
j_gene: TRBJ1-2
d_gene: .
abundance: .
CDR3nt: TGTGCCAGTAGTATGGTAACGACCCTCTATGGCTACACCTTC
CDR3aa: CASSMVTTLYGYTF

v_gene: TRBV3-1/TRBV3-2
j_gene: TRBJ1-5
d_gene: TRBD1
abundance: once
CDR3nt: TGTGCCAGCAGCCGCACAGGGGGGGATCAGCCCCAGCATTTT
CDR3aa: CASSRTGGDQPQHF

v_gene: TRBV9
j_gene: TRBJ2-6
d_gene: .
abundance: .
CDR3nt: TGTGCCAGCAGCGCCAGGGTTAGCTCTGGGGCCAACGTCCTGACTTTC
CDR3aa: CASSARVSSGANVLTF